This TCR beta chain was found in a study of blood T cell repertoires in COVID-19. Study information: Both acute and convalescent COVID-19 samples were obtained from the United States, Italy and Spain. Nucleic acid was either cDNA or gDNA, and it came from T cells, B-cell-depleted T cells, or PBMCs.

In the authors' workflow: How many nucleated cells were present was estimated from reference gene primer amplification. Sequenced by immunoSEQ multiplex PCR; TCRdb stores in-frame clones only, minus some. The D gene and trimming were derived from the DNA, and the V and J assignments and clone size from that table. The sample carries roughly 200,000 clones, approximately 87% recorded once. Germline V gene data show CDR1 as LGHDT and CDR2 as YNNKEL (reference sequence). The CDR3 contains 14 residues. V was shortened by 1 base and J by 0 bases, with 6 bases between the two germline ends. This rearrangement joins TRBV3-1 (or the pseudogene TRBV3-2) to TRBJ1-2; D gene unclear. The TCR sequence derives from a man between 60 and 70 years old who had recovered from COVID-19. The sequenced material came from peripheral blood. The CDR3 sequence: CASSQGPTNYGYTF. Written as DNA, the CDR3 is TGTGCCAGCAGCCAAGGGCCAACTAACTATGGCTACACCTTC.